This T cell receptor beta chain was identified during a study of identical twins. Study results and limitations: Memory repertoires lacked the insertion deficit that abundant cord blood beta clonotypes showed. Twins showed weaker excess sharing in their beta out-of-frame sequences. It was out-of-frame TCR alpha sharing in monozygotic twins that models underestimated.

V lost 0 bases to trimming and J lost 4 bases, with 10 bases between them. The germline CDR1 and CDR2 sequences are SGDLS and YYNGEE. This CDR3 is 14 amino acids long. From the 5' RACE reads, TCRdb called clonotypes with MiXCR, one entry per CDR3 protein. The repertoire has 1.5 million to 2 million distinct CDR3 sequences, less than 35% of them found once; the top ten carry roughly 0.3%. About this clonotype: The antigen is unknown.

All donors comprised healthy Caucasians. The source is a newborn girl in good health. Sequencing was performed on cord blood. This chain joins TRBV9 and TRBJ2-5; D remains unclear. In nucleotides, the CDR3 is TGTGCCAGCAGCGTAGCTCAATTCCCAGAGACCCAGTACTTC. Its translation: CASSVAQFPETQYF.